The clone carrying this T cell receptor beta chain was detected only a few times. Antigen: not known. An equimolar mix of two oligonucleotides served as the beta constant-region primer for TRBC1 and TRBC2. Ligated cDNA was amplified by four rounds of PCR with nested alpha and beta constant-region primers and SP2. TCRdb reprocessed the UMI-ligation and nested PCR reads via MiXCR and lists one record per CDR3 protein. This table has about 120,000 distinct CDR3 sequences, roughly 32% appearing once. The entry originates in a study of naive and memory T cell subsets. Study-level findings and limits: Each distinct alpha or beta sequence counts as one clonotype.

V dropped 6 bases and J dropped 5 bases, with 16 bases sitting between them. This CDR3 region has 13 residues. Per germline, CDR1 DFQATT and CDR2 SNEGSKA (reference sequence). The chain recombines TRBV20-1 with TRBJ2-5; D is uncertain. Sequencing was done on a sample of central memory CD4+ T cells from blood. The sequence derives from a human donor in good health. The CDR3 sequence is CSAPQGMRETQYF. The CDR3, as DNA: TGCAGTGCCCCCCAAGGGATGAGGGAGACCCAGTACTTC.